This TCR beta chain was sequenced during a study of blood T cell repertoires in COVID-19. V shed 0 bases and J 8 bases; nucleotides not matched to a gene: 4. Germline V gene lookup returns CDR1 LGHDT and CDR2 YNNKEL (reference sequence). The CDR3 is made up of 16 amino acids. In the study's own analysis: Estimates of nucleated cell counts were drawn from the amplification of reference gene primers. Clones were sequenced by immunoSEQ multiplex PCR, and TCRdb holds only the in-frame ones, with some missing. The D gene and trimming were derived from the DNA, and the V and J assignments and clone size from that table. The sample contains over 200,000 clones, roughly nine tenths of which appear only once.

The specimen sequenced was peripheral blood. The chain links TRBV3-1 (or the pseudogene TRBV3-2) to TRBJ1-6, with 10 nucleotides matching TRBD1. The clonotype originates from a man aged 40-49 years with acute or convalescent COVID-19. The CDR3: CASSQDDGTGDSPLHF. The CDR3 DNA is TGTGCCAGCAGCCAAGATGACGGGACAGGGGATTCACCCCTCCACTTT.